This entry is about one T cell receptor beta chain. Original processing notes: Estimates of nucleated cell counts were drawn from the amplification of reference gene primers. Only in-frame clones appear in the TCRdb table, and some are missing; sequencing was by immunoSEQ multiplex PCR. V and J calls and clone size are those listed in that table; D and trimming were worked out from the DNA. The repertoire includes some 290,000 clones, nearly 90% of them detected once, and approximately 0.98% sits in the top ten. Trimming stripped 5 bases from V and 10 bases from J, with 18 bases between. Per germline, CDR1 SGHTA and CDR2 FQGNSA. The CDR3 is made up of 15 amino acids. This sample was included in a study of blood T cell repertoires in COVID-19. Study overall: The analysed material was cDNA or gDNA that came from T cells, B-cell-depleted T cells, or PBMCs.

Seattle enrolled patients during active infection and tracked them longitudinally. This chain connects TRBV7-2 to TRBJ1-6; no firm D call. This clonotype was sampled from a woman in her 40s with COVID-19, enrolled during active disease. The sample was peripheral blood. The CDR3: CASSPTTGNKSPLHF. The CDR3 DNA reads TGTGCCAGCAGCCCAACGACGGGGAACAAGTCACCCCTCCACTTT.